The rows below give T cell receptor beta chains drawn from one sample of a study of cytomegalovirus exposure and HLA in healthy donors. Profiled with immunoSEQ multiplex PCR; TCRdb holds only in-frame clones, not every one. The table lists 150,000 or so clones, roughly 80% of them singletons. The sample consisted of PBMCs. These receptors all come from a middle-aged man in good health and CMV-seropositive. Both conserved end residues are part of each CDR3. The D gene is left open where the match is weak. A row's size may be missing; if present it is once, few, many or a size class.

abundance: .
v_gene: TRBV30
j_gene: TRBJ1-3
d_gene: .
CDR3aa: CAWSPGSGNTIYF
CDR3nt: TGTGCCTGGAGTCCGGGCTCTGGAAACACCATATATTTT

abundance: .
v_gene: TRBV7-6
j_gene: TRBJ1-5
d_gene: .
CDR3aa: CASSLDPGKQPQHF
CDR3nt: TGTGCCAGCAGCTTAGATCCGGGGAAGCAGCCCCAGCATTTT

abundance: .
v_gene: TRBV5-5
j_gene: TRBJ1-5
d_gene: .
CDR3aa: CASCPGLNDVQPQHF
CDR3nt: TGTGCCAGCTGCCCGGGACTCAACGATGTGCAGCCCCAGCATTTT

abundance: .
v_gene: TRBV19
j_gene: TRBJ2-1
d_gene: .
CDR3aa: CASSIGHPNEQFF
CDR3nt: TGTGCCAGTAGTATAGGACACCCCAATGAGCAGTTCTTC

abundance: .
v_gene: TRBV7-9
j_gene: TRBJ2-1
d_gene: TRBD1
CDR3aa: CASSLETGGVEQFF
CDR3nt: TGTGCCAGCAGCTTAGAGACAGGGGGGGTTGAGCAGTTCTTC

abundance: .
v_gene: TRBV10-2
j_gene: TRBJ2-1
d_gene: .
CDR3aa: CASSDVRESSYNEQFF
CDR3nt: TGCGCCAGCAGTGACGTACGGGAAAGCTCCTACAATGAGCAGTTCTTC

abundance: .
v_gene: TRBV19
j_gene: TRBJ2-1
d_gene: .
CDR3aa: CASSIDREDSRGNEQFF
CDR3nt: TGTGCCAGTAGTATAGATCGGGAGGACAGCCGAGGCAATGAGCAGTTCTTC

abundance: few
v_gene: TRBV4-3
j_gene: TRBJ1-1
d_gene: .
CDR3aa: CASSQVRYSGIEAFF
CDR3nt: TGCGCCAGCAGCCAAGTACGGTACAGCGGAATTGAAGCTTTCTTT

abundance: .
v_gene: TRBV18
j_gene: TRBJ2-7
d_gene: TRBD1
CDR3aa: CASSPLRDRGYEQYF
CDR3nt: TGTGCCAGCTCACCGCTCCGGGACAGGGGTTACGAGCAGTACTTC

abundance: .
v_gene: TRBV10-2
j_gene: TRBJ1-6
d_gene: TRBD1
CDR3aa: CASSGTGESPLHF
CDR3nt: TGCGCCAGCAGTGGGACAGGGGAATCACCCCTCCACTTT

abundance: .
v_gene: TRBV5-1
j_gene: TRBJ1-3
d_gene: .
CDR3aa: CASSLAGGYDTIYF
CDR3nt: TGCGCCAGCAGCTTGGCCGGGGGATATGACACCATATATTTT

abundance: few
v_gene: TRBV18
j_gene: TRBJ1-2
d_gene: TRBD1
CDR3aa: CASSPGTGGGYTF
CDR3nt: TGTGCCAGCTCACCAGGGACAGGGGGTGGCTACACCTTC

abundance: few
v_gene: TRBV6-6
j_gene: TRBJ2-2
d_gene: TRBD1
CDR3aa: CASSPGTGVPGELFF
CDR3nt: TGTGCCAGCAGCCCCGGGACAGGGGTACCTGGGGAGCTGTTTTTT

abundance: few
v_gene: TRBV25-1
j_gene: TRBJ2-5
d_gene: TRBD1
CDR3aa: CASSEAGTGQETQYF
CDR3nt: TGTGCCAGCAGTGAGGCTGGGACAGGCCAAGAGACCCAGTACTTC

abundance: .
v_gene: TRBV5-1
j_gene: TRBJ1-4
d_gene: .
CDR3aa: CASSLTSGPNEKLFF
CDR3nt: TGCGCCAGCAGCCTGACGTCAGGGCCCAATGAAAAACTGTTTTTT

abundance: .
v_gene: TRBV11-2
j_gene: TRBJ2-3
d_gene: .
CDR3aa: CASSPDRVRADTQYF
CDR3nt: TGTGCCAGCAGCCCAGACAGAGTTCGCGCAGATACGCAGTATTTT

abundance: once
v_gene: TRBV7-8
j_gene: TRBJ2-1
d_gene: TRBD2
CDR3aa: CASSYGTSVGNEQFF
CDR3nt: TGTGCCAGCAGCTATGGGACTAGCGTAGGCAATGAGCAGTTCTTC

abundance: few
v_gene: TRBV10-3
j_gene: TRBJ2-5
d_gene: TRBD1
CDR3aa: CAISEDRAQETQYF
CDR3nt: TGTGCCATCAGCGAAGACAGGGCCCAAGAGACCCAGTACTTC

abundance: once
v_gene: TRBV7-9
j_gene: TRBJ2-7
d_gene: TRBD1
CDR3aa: CASSLEVGTGRYEQYF
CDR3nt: TGTGCCAGCAGCTTAGAGGTAGGGACAGGTCGGTACGAGCAGTACTTC

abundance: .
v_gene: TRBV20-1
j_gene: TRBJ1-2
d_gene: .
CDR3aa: CSAPLPRTMTF
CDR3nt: TGCAGTGCCCCCCTCCCCAGAACCATGACCTTC

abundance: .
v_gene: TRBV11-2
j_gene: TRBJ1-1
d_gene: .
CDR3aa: CASSLNGMNTEAFF
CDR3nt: TGTGCCAGCAGCTTAAACGGGATGAACACTGAAGCTTTCTTT

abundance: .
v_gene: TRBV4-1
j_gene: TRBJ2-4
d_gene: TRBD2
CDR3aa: CASSQLPASGGNIQYF
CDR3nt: TGCGCCAGCAGCCAACTTCCCGCTAGCGGGGGAAACATTCAGTACTTC

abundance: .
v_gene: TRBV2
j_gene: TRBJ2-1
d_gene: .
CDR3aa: CASVSTGNNEQFF
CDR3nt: TGTGCCAGCGTATCGACTGGTAACAATGAGCAGTTCTTC

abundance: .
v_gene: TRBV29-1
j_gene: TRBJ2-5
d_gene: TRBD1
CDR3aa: CSAWGTGKGQETQYF
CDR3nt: TGCAGCGCCTGGGGGACAGGGAAGGGCCAAGAGACCCAGTACTTC

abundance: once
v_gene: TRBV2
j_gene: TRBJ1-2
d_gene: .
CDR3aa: CASSGMGQRNGYTF
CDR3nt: TGTGCCAGCAGTGGGATGGGGCAGAGGAATGGCTACACCTTC

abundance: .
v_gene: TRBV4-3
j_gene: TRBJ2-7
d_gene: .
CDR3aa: CASSQMTESYEQYF
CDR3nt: TGCGCCAGCAGCCAGATGACAGAGAGCTACGAGCAGTACTTC

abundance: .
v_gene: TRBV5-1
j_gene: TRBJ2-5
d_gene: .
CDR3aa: CASRSQGGQETQYF
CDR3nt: TGCGCCAGCAGGTCCCAGGGGGGCCAAGAGACCCAGTACTTC

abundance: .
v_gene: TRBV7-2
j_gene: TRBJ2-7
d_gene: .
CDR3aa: CASSLRGSYEQYF
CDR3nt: TGTGCCAGCAGCTTACGCGGATCCTACGAGCAGTACTTC

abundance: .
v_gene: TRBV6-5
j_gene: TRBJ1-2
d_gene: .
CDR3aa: CASTSRGGVYGYTF
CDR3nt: TGTGCCAGCACCTCAAGGGGGGGAGTCTATGGCTACACCTTC

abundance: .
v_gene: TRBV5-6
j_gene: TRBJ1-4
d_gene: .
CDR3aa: CASSLARVSSEKLFF
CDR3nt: TGTGCCAGCAGCTTGGCGAGGGTTAGTTCTGAAAAACTGTTTTTT

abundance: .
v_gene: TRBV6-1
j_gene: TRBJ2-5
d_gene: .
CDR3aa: CASTGLETQYF
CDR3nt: TGTGCCAGCACAGGGCTAGAGACCCAGTACTTC